These 32 T cell receptor beta chains share one sample of origin, sequenced in a study of human T cells and chemical hapten exposure. Time point of the sample: patch test 3, about 24 weeks after DPC sensitization. Treatment: therapeutic diphenylcyclopropenone sensitization with weekly scalp DPC. TCRdb reanalysed the RACE reads using MiXCR and keeps one entry per CDR3 protein. The data show 80,000 to 100,000 distinct CDR3 sequences, with roughly a quarter seen just once and 9% to 12% held by the top ten. The specimen was whole blood, collected in connection with sensitization to the hapten diphenylcyclopropenone (DPC). Receptors originate from a middle-aged man with alopecia areata. Some clones in this sample may be carry-over from other donors' samples.

This clonotype was detected only a few times. The CDR3 sequence: CASSFPSTSGKETQYF. The CDR3 DNA is TGTGCCAGCAGTTTTCCCTCGACTAGCGGGAAGGAGACCCAGTACTTC. J is TRBJ2-5 and V is TRBV12-3 or TRBV12-4, with 11 bases identical to TRBD2. V dropped 3 bases and J dropped 5; count of bases not matched to a gene: 8. The CDR3 has 16 amino acids.

The chain links TRBV3-1 to TRBJ1-5, with 9 bases lining up with TRBD1. Germline loops: CDR1 LGHDT, CDR2 YNNKEL (reference sequence). The CDR3 sequence is 13 residues long. V lost 4 bases, J lost 6 bases, and 1 base stayed unmatched. CDR3: CASSPGQGQPQHF. CDR3 bases: TGTGCCAGCAGCCCGGGACAGGGTCAGCCCCAGCATTTT.

V usage is TRBV24-1 and J usage is TRBJ2-3, with D tentatively TRBD1 or TRBD2 (5 bases each). Trimming removed 4 bases from V and 2 bases from J, with 21 bases in between. The length of the CDR3 is 18 residues. CDR1 and CDR2 (germline): KGHDR, SFDVKD. In nucleotides, the CDR3 is TGTGCCACCAGTGACCCCCGAGGGGCGTCACCGCACACAGATACGCAGTATTTT. This codes for CATSDPRGASPHTDTQYF.

The V and J genes are TRBV28 and TRBJ2-3, with TRBD2 matching over 14 bases. V was pared by 4 bases and J by 5 bases, with 5 bases of the junction left unmatched. CDR3 length equals 16 residues. Germline CDR1 and CDR2: MDHEN and SYDVKM. Here the CDR3 DNA reads TGTGCCAGCAGTTCCGGGACTAGCGGGAGAAAAGATACGCAGTATTTT. Translation: CASSSGTSGRKDTQYF.

This clonotype was picked up a small number of times. The rearrangement uses TRBV28 and TRBJ1-6; D is undetermined. CDR1 MDHEN and CDR2 SYDVKM come from the germline V gene. V was shortened by 2 bases and J by 10 bases, with 6 bases between the two germline ends. This CDR3 comprises 12 residues. For the CDR3, the DNA is TGTGCCAGCAGTTTACGACTGTCACCCCTCCACTTT. It translates to CASSLRLSPLHF.

Only a few counts were recorded for this clonotype. CDR3 in DNA: TGTGCCAGCTCACCACCCGACGGCGGACGAACTGAAGCTTTCTTT. It translates to CASSPPDGGRTEAFF. The V gene is TRBV18, the J gene TRBJ1-1; D remains unclear. Germline V gene data show CDR1 as KGHSH and CDR2 as LQKENI. The CDR3 is made up of 15 amino acids. V was pared by 0 bases and J by 5 bases, with 13 bases between.

This clonotype occurred a few times. The V and J genes are TRBV6-5 and TRBJ2-3, with 7 bases that match TRBD2. V dropped 1 base and J dropped 4; count of bases not matched to a gene: 14. This CDR3 comprises 18 residues. Looked up from germline, CDR1 is MNHEY and CDR2 is SVGAGI. The CDR3 spells CASSYFGGGTAAADTQYF. The CDR3 DNA sequence: TGTGCCAGCAGTTACTTTGGGGGAGGGACCGCGGCGGCAGATACGCAGTATTTT.

The chain joins TRBV12-3 or TRBV12-4 to TRBJ2-3; D gene uncertain. V was clipped by 3 bases and J by 3 bases, with 13 bases between them. The CDR3 runs 15 residues. CDR3 coding DNA: TGTGCCAGCAGTTTCGTCGGCAGGCGAACAGATACGCAGTATTTT. Amino acids: CASSFVGRRTDTQYF.

V usage is TRBV28 and J usage is TRBJ2-7, with D possibly TRBD1 on 6 matching bases. Germline CDR1 MDHEN, CDR2 SYDVKM. This CDR3 is built from 15 residues. Trimming pared 5 bases from V and 3 bases from J, leaving 17 bases between. CDR3 bases: TGTGCCAGCAGTCTCCTGGCAGGGGATGACTACGAGCAGTACTTC. This sequence encodes CASSLLAGDDYEQYF.

This sequence joins TRBV6-1 and TRBJ1-4; 11 bases align to TRBD1. Germline loops: CDR1 MNHNS, CDR2 SASEGT. V shed 2 bases and J 8 bases; nucleotides not matched to a gene: 4. CDR3 length: 15 amino acids. The CDR3 reads CASSEQGQGDEKLFF. Here the CDR3 DNA reads TGTGCCAGCAGTGAACAGGGACAGGGGGACGAAAAACTGTTTTTT.

The rearrangement links TRBV6-6 to TRBJ1-2, with TRBD1 identical over 9 bases. The CDR3 is made up of 15 amino acids. Germline values: CDR1 MNHNY, CDR2 SVGAGI (reference sequence). Unmatched junction bases numbered 5, after V lost 2 bases and J lost 4 bases. The CDR3 sequence is CASSYRDRVTYGYTF. The DNA of the CDR3 is TGTGCCAGCAGTTACCGGGACAGGGTAACCTATGGCTACACCTTC.

This clonotype was found a few times. This rearrangement joins TRBV29-1 to TRBJ2-3; the D gene could be TRBD1 or TRBD2 (5 bases each). CDR1 and CDR2 from the germline V gene are SQVTM and ANQGSEA. V was clipped by 4 bases and J by 8 bases, with 10 bases between them. The CDR3 has 11 amino acids. CDR3 in DNA: TGCAGCGTTGGGGGGACCGGTACGCAGTATTTT. It translates to CSVGGTGTQYF.

This chain connects TRBV12-3 or TRBV12-4 to TRBJ2-7; 7 bases match TRBD2. This CDR3 comprises 16 residues. Losses at the gene ends were 0 bases for V and 5 bases for J; bases not matched to a gene: 10. The CDR3 nucleotides are TGTGCCAGCAGTTTAGCGCTCGGGGACTATGGGCACGAGCAGTACTTC. Translating it yields CASSLALGDYGHEQYF.

This clonotype was observed a single time. The J gene is TRBJ2-2, the V gene TRBV5-1; D perhaps matches TRBD1 (5 bases). Between the trimmed V and J ends, which lost 4 bases and 6 bases, there was a span of 16 bases. This CDR3 has 15 residues. Germline-derived CDR1 and CDR2 are SGHRS and YFSETQ. CDR3 loop: CASSGGPTEAGELFF. In DNA, the CDR3 is TGCGCCAGCAGCGGCGGCCCGACAGAGGCCGGGGAGCTGTTTTTT.

This clonotype was counted at least ten times. This sequence joins TRBV10-2 and TRBJ2-3, with D possibly being TRBD1 or TRBD2 (5 bases each). V was pared by 8 bases and J by 2 bases, with 17 bases between. The CDR3 spans 15 residues. Germline V gives CDR1 WSHSY, CDR2 SAAADI. CDR3 DNA: TGCGCCAGCGGGGACCGGGCCTTATACACAGATACGCAGTATTTT. This sequence encodes CASGDRALYTDTQYF.

This chain joins TRBV9 and TRBJ2-7; 9 bases are a match to TRBD1. The V segment lost 2 bases and the J segment 4 bases; nucleotides outside the gene matches: 4. Germline CDR1 reads SGDLS; CDR2 reads YYNGEE. The CDR3 runs to 14 residues. CDR3 sequence: CASSVGGQGYEQYF. For the CDR3, the DNA is TGTGCCAGCAGCGTGGGGGGACAGGGATACGAGCAGTACTTC.

This clonotype came up a few times. This chain links TRBV20-1 with TRBJ2-7, with 11 bases aligning to TRBD1. Germline loops: CDR1 DFQATT, CDR2 SNEGSKA (reference sequence). V shed 5 bases and J 2 bases; nucleotides not matched to a gene: 5. The CDR3 extends over 14 amino acids. The CDR3, as DNA: TGCAGTGCTCCGAAGGGACAGGGGGCCTACGAGCAGTACTTC. Its translation is CSAPKGQGAYEQYF.

This clonotype was seen a handful of times. The J gene is TRBJ2-7, the V gene TRBV25-1, with D uncertain. Germline CDR1 reads MGHDK; CDR2 reads SYGVNS. This CDR3 has 14 amino acids. The V and J ends lost 6 bases and 1 base respectively, with 13 bases between them. CDR3 in DNA: TGTGCCAGCAGGCCCAATGAACAGTCCTACGAGCAGTACTTC. The encoded protein is CASRPNEQSYEQYF.

In this sample, this clonotype turned up a few times. This rearrangement joins TRBV27 to TRBJ1-2; 11 bases fit TRBD1. With V trimmed by 4 bases and J by 7 bases, 8 bases remained unmatched. CDR3 length: 15 residues. CDR1 is MNHEY, CDR2 SMNVEV, per germline (reference sequence). The DNA for the CDR3 is TGTGCCAGCAGTTCACGGACAGGGGGCGAGTCTGGCTACACCTTC. Its translation is CASSSRTGGESGYTF.

The sample holds many counts of this clonotype. The chain has TRBV29-1 and TRBJ2-1; 10 bases are shared with TRBD2. Germline V CDR1 and CDR2: SQVTM, ANQGSEA. With 0 bases clipped from V and 5 bases from J, the junction kept 7 bases outside the gene matches. The CDR3 length is 16 residues. CDR3 coding DNA: TGCAGCGTTGAAGAATTGGGTACTAGCGGGGACAATGAGCAGTTCTTC. As protein: CSVEELGTSGDNEQFF.

This sequence joins TRBV15 and TRBJ2-1; 9 bases line up with TRBD2. Trimming removed 8 bases from V and 9 bases from J; junction bases left unmatched: 11. Germline V gene sequence: CDR1 LNHNV, CDR2 YYDKDF (reference sequence). This CDR3 has 14 amino acids. Written as DNA, the CDR3 is TGTGCCACCCTTAGCGGGAGTATGACGGGTGAGCAGTTCTTC. Protein sequence: CATLSGSMTGEQFF.

This clonotype was counted a few times. The chain employs TRBV12-3 or TRBV12-4 and TRBJ1-2; 7 nucleotides match TRBD1. The CDR3 is 15 residues long. The trim removed 2 bases at V and 0 bases at J, leaving 3 bases unmatched. CDR3 region: CASSLRDSSNYGYTF. CDR3 coding DNA: TGTGCCAGCAGTTTACGGGACAGCTCTAACTATGGCTACACCTTC.

This chain uses TRBV29-1 with TRBJ1-1, with 7 bases aligning to TRBD1. Germline V gene lookup returns CDR1 SQVTM and CDR2 ANQGSEA. The CDR3 is 12 residues long. The J segment lost 1 base and the V segment lost 5 bases, leaving 1 base of the junction unmatched. CDR3 residues: CSVRQGNTEAFF. The CDR3 DNA follows: TGCAGCGTTAGACAGGGGAACACTGAAGCTTTCTTT.

This clonotype was detected a few times. The chain is built from TRBV28 and TRBJ2-7, with D perhaps matching TRBD1 or TRBD2 (6 bases each). The CDR3 totals 15 residues. Deletions cut 5 bases from V and 1 base from J, with 15 bases between. Germline V gives CDR1 MDHEN, CDR2 SYDVKM. CDR3 region: CASSPLGGASYEQYF. The CDR3 DNA follows: TGTGCCAGCAGTCCCCTCGGGGGCGCATCCTACGAGCAGTACTTC.

V is TRBV11-2 and J is TRBJ2-3; 10 positions agree with TRBD1. The length of the CDR3 is 16 residues. Germline assignment: CDR1 SGHAT and CDR2 FQNNGV. V was pared by 3 bases and J by 5 bases, with 8 bases of the junction left unmatched. The CDR3 protein is CASSFWGQGSGDTQYF. The CDR3 DNA reads as TGTGCCAGCAGCTTCTGGGGACAGGGGAGTGGAGATACGCAGTATTTT.

The J gene is TRBJ2-1, the V gene TRBV28, with TRBD2 identical over 8 bases. The V gene's germline CDR1 is MDHEN and CDR2 SYDVKM. V shed 8 bases and J 6 bases; nucleotides not matched to a gene: 12. This CDR3 is 15 amino acids long. The CDR3 region has the DNA TGTGCCAGCCTGACCATAGCGGGACGACGCAATGAGCAGTTCTTC. Protein sequence: CASLTIAGRRNEQFF.

V usage is TRBV27 and J usage is TRBJ2-6, with no clear D. Germline V gene data show CDR1 as MNHEY and CDR2 as SMNVEV (reference sequence). The CDR3 covers 14 residues. The V end lost 5 bases, the J end lost 1 base, and 6 bases lay between the germline ends. The CDR3 DNA follows: TGTGCCAGCAGTGCCCTATCTGGGGCCAACGTCCTGACTTTC. It specifies CASSALSGANVLTF.

This clonotype was observed a few times. The rearrangement uses TRBV5-1 and TRBJ1-1, with D uncertain. Germline CDR1 SGHRS, CDR2 YFSETQ. V lost 4 bases, J lost 4 bases, and 17 bases lay in between. The CDR3 is 15 residues long. The CDR3 DNA follows: TGCGCCAGCAGCAACACACTCAGTGTGAGCACTGAAGCTTTCTTT. Protein: CASSNTLSVSTEAFF.

This clonotype turned up a few times. The chain is built from TRBV6-2 or TRBV6-3 and TRBJ2-3, with 7 bases that match TRBD2. The trim removed 4 bases at V and 2 bases at J, leaving 3 bases unmatched. CDR3 length: 14 residues. Germline CDR1 MNHEY, CDR2 SVGEGT. CDR3 in amino acids: CASSFGTNTDTQYF. CDR3 coding DNA: TGTGCCAGCAGTTTCGGGACTAACACAGATACGCAGTATTTT.

This chain links TRBV12-3 or TRBV12-4 with TRBJ2-7, with D tentatively TRBD2 (5 bases). The CDR3 is made up of 15 amino acids. V was shortened by 0 bases and J by 2 bases, with 11 bases between the two germline ends. The CDR3 is CASSLAQRRPYEQYF. In DNA form, the CDR3 reads TGTGCCAGCAGTTTAGCACAGCGGAGACCCTACGAGCAGTACTTC.

This clonotype turned up a few times. This chain uses TRBV27 with TRBJ2-7, with 10 bases matching TRBD2. The length of the CDR3 is 15 residues. Germline trimming cut 0 bases from V and 4 bases from J; bases unmatched to any gene: 3. The germline V gene encodes CDR1 MNHEY and CDR2 SMNVEV (reference sequence). CDR3: CASSLSPSGSYEQYF. CDR3 nucleotides: TGTGCCAGCAGTTTATCGCCTAGCGGGAGTTACGAGCAGTACTTC.

This clonotype turned up a few times. The chain uses TRBV2 and TRBJ1-1, with TRBD1 matching 9 bases. CDR3 length equals 15 residues. Germline V gene lookup returns CDR1 SNHLY and CDR2 FYNNEI. The J segment lost 3 bases and the V segment lost 6 bases, leaving 8 bases of the junction unmatched. CDR3 DNA: TGTGCCAGCAGCCCGGGACAGGGTACCCACACTGAAGCTTTCTTT. It translates to CASSPGQGTHTEAFF.